This T cell receptor (beta chain) came from a study of regulatory T cells in long-lasting Graves disease. The time point was: persistent/refractory GD, antithyroid drugs over 5 years with positive TRAb. The TCR library used RNA extracted from PBMCs. There are 16 residues in the CDR3. Germline V gene sequence: CDR1 MDHEN, CDR2 SYDVKM. Trimming removed 2 bases from V and 3 bases from J, with 17 bases in between. Both iRepertoire HTBI primers and Arm-PCR of CDR3 regions were used to build the TCR beta libraries. TCRdb passed the multiplex PCR reads through MiXCR, listing each CDR3 protein once. The repertoire consists of roughly 300,000 distinct CDR3 sequences, with 15% to 20% occurring once and the leading ten covering roughly 29%. This clonotype showed up many times.

The chain is built from TRBV28 and TRBJ2-7, with D perhaps being TRBD1 or TRBD2 (6 bases each). This sample comprised peripheral blood mononuclear cells (PBMCs), obtained when the disease was refractory, from a patient treated with antithyroid drugs. This receptor was taken from a female donor with Graves disease. CDR3 in DNA: TGTGCCAGCAGTTTAGGTCATAGCGGACAGTACTACGAGCAGTACTTC. This encodes CASSLGHSGQYYEQYF.